This T cell receptor (beta chain) was retrieved from a study of blood T cell repertoires in COVID-19. At the level of the study: Italy, Spain and the United States were the sources of the convalescent and acute COVID-19 samples. The cDNA or gDNA used as material had been derived from T cells, B-cell-depleted T cells, or PBMCs.

This CDR3 is 16 amino acids long. J lost 5 bases, V lost 6 bases, and 13 bases had no gene match. Germline V CDR1 and CDR2: MNHEY, SMNVEV (reference sequence). Under the authors' procedure: Reference gene primers were amplified, and this amplification served to estimate nucleated cell counts. The protocol was immunoSEQ multiplex PCR, while the TCRdb copy is restricted to in-frame clones and leaves out a portion. D and trimming were read from the DNA, whereas the V and J calls and clone size are those reported in that table. Altogether more than 300,000 clones are present, approximately 90% being singletons, with the ten largest covering 1.5% to 2%. Recruited during active infection, patients (from Seattle) were subsequently followed longitudinally.

What was sequenced was peripheral blood. The receptor comes from a woman in her 30s with COVID-19, enrolled during active disease. This sequence joins TRBV27 and TRBJ1-1; 9 positions agree with TRBD1. CDR3 bases: TGTGCCAGCAGAAAAATGGGACAGGGAGGTGGTACTGAAGCTTTCTTT. This gives the protein CASRKMGQGGGTEAFF.